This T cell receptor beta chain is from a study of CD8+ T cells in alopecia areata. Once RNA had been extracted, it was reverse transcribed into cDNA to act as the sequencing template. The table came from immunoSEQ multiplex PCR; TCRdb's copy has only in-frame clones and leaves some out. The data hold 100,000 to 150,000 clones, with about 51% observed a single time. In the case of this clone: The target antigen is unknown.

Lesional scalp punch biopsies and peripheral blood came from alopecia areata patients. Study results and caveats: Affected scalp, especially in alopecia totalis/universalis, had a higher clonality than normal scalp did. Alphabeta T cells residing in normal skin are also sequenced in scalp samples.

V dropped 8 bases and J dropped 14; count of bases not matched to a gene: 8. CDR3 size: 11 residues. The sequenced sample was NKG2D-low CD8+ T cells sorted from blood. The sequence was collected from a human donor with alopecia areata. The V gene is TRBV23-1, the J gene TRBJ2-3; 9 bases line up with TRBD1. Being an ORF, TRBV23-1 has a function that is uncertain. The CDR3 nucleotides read TGCGCCAGCCTTACAGGGGGCGAGCGGTATTTT. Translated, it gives CASLTGGERYF.